A selection of T cell receptor beta chains follows, all from one sample in a study of tumor and adjacent non-tumor tissue in lung cancer. One entry per CDR3 protein, called by TCRdb with MiXCR from the multiplex PCR reads. The sample carries about 200,000 distinct CDR3 sequences, around 71% recorded once. The specimen sequenced was lung tumor tissue. Source of these receptors: a man between 60 and 75 years old with non-small cell lung cancer. CDR3s include the opening cysteine and the closing phenylalanine or tryptophan. D genes are given only for firm matches. Not all rows give a size; the values are once, few, many and, for expanded clones, a class.

clone_size j_call d_call v_call cdr3_nt cdr3_aa
. TRBJ1-5 TRBD1 TRBV24-1 TGTGCCACCAGTGACCCTAGGACAGGGCGAGACCAGCCCCAGCATTTT CATSDPRTGRDQPQHF
. TRBJ2-5 . TRBV20-1 TGCAGTGCCCGTACGGGCTTCCAAGAGTGGGAGGCCCAGTACTTC CSARTGFQEWEAQYF
few TRBJ1-1 . TRBV11-2 TGTGCCAGCAGCTTAGGGCCAGCCACTGAAGCTTTCTTT CASSLGPATEAFF
. TRBJ2-7 . TRBV5-5 TGTGCCAGCAGCTTAGAACAGGGCCCCTTGACCTACGAGCAGTACTTC CASSLEQGPLTYEQYF
many TRBJ2-3 . TRBV6-1 TGTGCCAGCACTAGCGTCCGGGATACGCAGTATTTT CASTSVRDTQYF
. TRBJ2-3 TRBD2 TRBV20-1 TGCAGTGCTAGGAAGGGGACTACTAGCACAAATACGCAGTATTTT CSARKGTTSTNTQYF
few TRBJ2-7 . TRBV25-1 TGTGCCAGCAGGACCGGGACGGGTTCCTACGAGCAGTACTTC CASRTGTGSYEQYF
. TRBJ2-7 . TRBV29-1 TGCAGCGTCCGGACCCAGAGGGCCTACGAGCAGTACTTC CSVRTQRAYEQYF
. TRBJ2-1 . TRBV6-1 TGTGCCAGCGGCTTACCAGCGGAGATAAATGAGCGTTTCTTC CASGLPAEINERFF
. TRBJ2-6 . TRBV6-2/TRBV6-3 TGTGCCAGCAGTCGGGCAGCCTTTGGGGCCAACGTCCTGACTTTC CASSRAAFGANVLTF
. TRBJ2-7 TRBD1 TRBV29-1 TGCAGCACAAAAAGGGACAGGGCGTCGACGGGGCGGTACTTC CSTKRDRASTGRYF
. TRBJ1-2 TRBD1 TRBV6-5 TGTGCCAGCAGAAACCCGACAGGGACCCTCTACACCTTC CASRNPTGTLYTF
. TRBJ1-4 . TRBV11-2 TGTGCCGGCAGCTTAGGGGCGGATTCCACTGTAGAAAAACTGTTTTTT CAGSLGADSTVEKLFF
few TRBJ2-1 . TRBV5-1 TGCGCCAGCAGCTTGGATGTGGGGCTGGCGGGTGAGCAGTTCTTC CASSLDVGLAGEQFF
few TRBJ1-1 . TRBV6-4 TGTGCCACTGCACCGGGGCCGGGGAACACTGAAGCTTTCTTT CATAPGPGNTEAFF
many TRBJ2-7 TRBD1 TRBV4-3 TGCGCCAGCAGCCTCCTCGGACAGGGTCCCCGCTCCGAGCAGTACTTC CASSLLGQGPRSEQYF
. TRBJ1-1 . TRBV12-3/TRBV12-4 TGTGCCAGCAGTTTAGGCTTCTTCAAGGGGTTCGCTGAAGCTTTCTTT CASSLGFFKGFAEAFF
. TRBJ2-2 . TRBV4-3 TGCGCCAGCAGCCAAGATCCCGGATTCTCAGGGGAGCTGTTTTTT CASSQDPGFSGELFF
. TRBJ1-5 . TRBV6-1 TGTGCCAGCGGTGAAATAAGGCTAGGACAGCCCCAGCATTTT CASGEIRLGQPQHF
. TRBJ2-1 . TRBV5-1 TGCGCCAGCAGCTGGACGACAGGTACGAACAATGCGCAGTTCTTC CASSWTTGTNNAQFF
. TRBJ1-2 . TRBV5-1 TGCGCCAGCGGCTTATCTAACTATGGCTACACCTTC CASGLSNYGYTF
. TRBJ1-4 . TRBV28 TGTGCCAGCAGCCCCGCGGGTGGGCTCACTAATGAAAAACTGTTTTTT CASSPAGGLTNEKLFF
. TRBJ2-3 . TRBV6-1 TGTGCCAGCAGTGAATCCAGGAGAGATACGCAGTATTTT CASSESRRDTQYF
. TRBJ2-7 . TRBV2 TGTGCCAGCAGTGCCCAGGAGGTGGGTAGCGGCTACGAGCAGTACTTC CASSAQEVGSGYEQYF
. TRBJ1-2 . TRBV7-9 TGTGGCAGCAGTACCGGGAAGGGCGGCTACACCTTC CGSSTGKGGYTF
. TRBJ2-5 . TRBV11-3 TGTGCCAGCAGCCGACCGCGGGGGCTAGGGGAGACCCAGTACTTC CASSRPRGLGETQYF
. TRBJ2-1 . TRBV20-1 TGCAGTGCTAGAGATGGCCAGGGTGGGGTAGGGCAGTTCTTC CSARDGQGGVGQFF
. TRBJ2-7 . TRBV5-5 TGTGCCACCAATCGACAGTCATCCTACGAGCAGTACTTC CATNRQSSYEQYF
once TRBJ1-5 . TRBV29-1 TGCAGTGTTATGTTCGGACTTGGCAATCAGCCCCAGCATTTT CSVMFGLGNQPQHF
. TRBJ2-1 TRBD2 TRBV14 TGTGCCAGCAGTCAAGGACTAGCGGGGATGGATGAGCAGTTCTTC CASSQGLAGMDEQFF
. TRBJ1-4 . TRBV20-1 TGCAATGCTAGTCTTGGTCCTAATGAAAAACCGTTTTTT CNASLGPNEKPFF
. TRBJ1-6 . TRBV20-1 TGCAGTGCTAGAGAAGAGAAGGGCAGCAGGAATTCACCCCTCCACTTT CSAREEKGSRNSPLHF
. TRBJ2-3 . TRBV6-2/TRBV6-3 TGTGCCAGCAGTTACAACGGATTCACAGATACGCAGTTTTTT CASSYNGFTDTQFF
. TRBJ2-3 . TRBV28 TGTGCCAGCAGTGCTCCCGTGGGTCGGACAGATACGCAGTATTTT CASSAPVGRTDTQYF
. TRBJ1-1 . TRBV11-3 TGTGCCAGCACCCCACGGGTGGGTGCGGACACTGAGGCTTTCTTT CASTPRVGADTEAFF
. TRBJ2-1 TRBD1 TRBV6-5 TGTGCCAGCAGCGGAAACCAGGGGGCAGACTACAATGAGCAGTTCTTC CASSGNQGADYNEQFF
once TRBJ2-2 TRBD2 TRBV11-2 TGTGCCAACAGTCCCCGGACTAGAGGGAACACCGGGGAGCTGTTTTTT CANSPRTRGNTGELFF
many TRBJ2-3 TRBD2 TRBV4-3 TGCGCCAGCAGCCAGGGACTAGAGCCCGATACGCAGTATTTT CASSQGLEPDTQYF
once TRBJ2-3 TRBD2 TRBV20-1 TGCAGTGCTAACCCCATAGCGGGGGGTAGCACAGATATGCAGTATTTT CSANPIAGGSTDMQYF
many TRBJ2-3 . TRBV11-2 TGTGCCAGCAGCGTTGGGTGGGGTAAAGATACGCAGTATTTT CASSVGWGKDTQYF
. TRBJ2-7 . TRBV10-2 TGCGCCACCAGCCCTCGTTCCGGGACCGTCTACGAGCAGTACTTC CATSPRSGTVYEQYF
many TRBJ2-3 . TRBV20-1 TGCAGTGCTAGAGGTGCAGTTAGGGTGTCAGATACGCAGTATTTT CSARGAVRVSDTQYF